A single sample is the source of the 3 T cell receptor beta chains below, sequenced in a study of lymphopenia after photon versus proton radiotherapy. The method was immunoSEQ multiplex PCR; TCRdb's version includes in-frame clones alone and lacks a portion of them. The table shows 20,000 to 25,000 clones, with around 89% occurring only once. The material was peripheral blood, obtained from a patient treated with proton-based radiotherapy. All receptors come from a man older than 75 with esophageal cancer.

This clone has only a few counts. The chain is built from TRBV4-3 and TRBJ1-6; D perhaps matches TRBD1 (5 bases). There are 16 residues in the CDR3. The germline V gene has CDR1 LGHNA and CDR2 YSLEER. V was trimmed by 1 base and J by 10 bases, leaving 17 bases between them. The CDR3 reads CASSQARPGQGSPLHF. Here the CDR3 DNA reads TGCGCCAGCAGCCAAGCTCGGCCGGGGCAGGGATCACCCCTCCACTTT.

V usage is TRBV6-1 and J usage is TRBJ2-1; 10 bases align to TRBD2. The CDR3 is made up of 14 amino acids. From germline, CDR1 is MNHNS and CDR2 SASEGT. V lost 6 bases and J lost 3; bases outside the gene matches: 2. The CDR3 is CASSLAGGYNEQFF. In nucleotides, the CDR3 is TGTGCCAGCAGCTTAGCGGGGGGCTACAATGAGCAGTTCTTC.

The gene calls are TRBV6-6 and TRBJ1-1; TRBD1 matches at 7 bases. Looked up from germline, CDR1 is MNHNY and CDR2 is SVGAGI (reference sequence). V lost 2 bases, J lost 7 bases, and 4 bases stayed unmatched. CDR3 length: 13 residues. The CDR3 region has the DNA TGTGCCAGCAGTTACGTAGGGGGCATTGAAGCTTTCTTT. This translates into CASSYVGGIEAFF.